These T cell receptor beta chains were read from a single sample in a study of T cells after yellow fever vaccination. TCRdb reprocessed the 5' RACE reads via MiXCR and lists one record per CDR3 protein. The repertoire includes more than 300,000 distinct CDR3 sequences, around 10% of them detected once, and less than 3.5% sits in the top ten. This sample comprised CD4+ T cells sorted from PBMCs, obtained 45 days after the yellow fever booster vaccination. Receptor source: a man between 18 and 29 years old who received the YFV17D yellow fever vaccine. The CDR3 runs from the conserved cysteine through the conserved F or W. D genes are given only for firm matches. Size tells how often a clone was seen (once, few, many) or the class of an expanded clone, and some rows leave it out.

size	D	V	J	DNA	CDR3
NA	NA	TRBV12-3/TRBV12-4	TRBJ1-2	TGTGCCAGCAGTTTGCCCCGTAGGGGCTACACCTTC	CASSLPRRGYTF
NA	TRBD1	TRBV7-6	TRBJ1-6	TGTGCCAGCAGCCCCGGGCCAGGGGGCTCGTATAATTCACCCCTCCACTTT	CASSPGPGGSYNSPLHF
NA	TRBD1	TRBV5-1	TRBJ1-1	TGCGCCAGCAGCCGGACAGGAGGGGATGACACTGAAGCTTTCTTT	CASSRTGGDDTEAFF
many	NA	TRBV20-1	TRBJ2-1	TGCAGTGCTTCGACCTCAGCCGATGAGCAGTTCTTC	CSASTSADEQFF
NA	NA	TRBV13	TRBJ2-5	TGTGCCAGCAGCCTCGGGTCCTTCGGGACCCAGTACTTC	CASSLGSFGTQYF
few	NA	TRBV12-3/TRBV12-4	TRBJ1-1	TGTGCCAGCAGGATTATAAGGAACACTGAAGCTTTCTTT	CASRIIRNTEAFF
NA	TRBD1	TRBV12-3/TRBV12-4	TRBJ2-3	TGTGCCAGCAGTTCCGGGACAGGGTATCTTCATACGCAGTATTTT	CASSSGTGYLHTQYF
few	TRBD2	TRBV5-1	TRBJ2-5	TGCGCCAGCAGCTTGGACGGACTAGCGGGGGAGACCCAGTACTTC	CASSLDGLAGETQYF
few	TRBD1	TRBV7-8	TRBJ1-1	TGTGCCAGCAGCTCGTTACAGGGGCGTTTGAACACTGAAGCTTTCTTT	CASSSLQGRLNTEAFF
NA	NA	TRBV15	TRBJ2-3	TGTGCCACCAGGGGTATGGGGGATACGCAGTATTTT	CATRGMGDTQYF
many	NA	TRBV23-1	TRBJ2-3	TGCGCCAGCAACCAACAACGGCCAGATACGCAGTATTTT	CASNQQRPDTQYF
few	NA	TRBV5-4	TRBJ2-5	TGTGCCAGCAGCTTGGAGGACCAAGAGACCCAGTACTTC	CASSLEDQETQYF
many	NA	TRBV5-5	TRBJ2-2	TGTGCCAGCAGCTTCTCTAGGGGGAACACCGGGGAGCTGTTTTTT	CASSFSRGNTGELFF